A selection of T cell receptor beta chains follows, all from one sample in a study of shared clonotypes between healthy human individuals. Method: immunoSEQ multiplex PCR; TCRdb's copy keeps in-frame clones and lacks some. The sample shows roughly 2,000,000 clones, approximately 92% of them seen only once. Sequenced sample: naive CD8+ T cells from PBMCs. These receptors were obtained from a man aged 18 to 35 in good health. Some clones in this sample may be carry-over from other donors' samples. CDR3s include the opening cysteine and the closing phenylalanine or tryptophan. The D gene is left open where the match is weak. Clone sizes are given selectively: once, few, many, or a class where the clone is expanded.

once	TRBJ2-2	.	TRBV5-1	TGCGCCAGCAGCTTTGCAGTGAACACCGGGGAGCTGTTTTTT	CASSFAVNTGELFF
.	TRBJ1-2	.	TRBV4-1	TGCGCCAGCAGCCAAGTGCAGAATAACTATGGCTACACCTTC	CASSQVQNNYGYTF
.	TRBJ2-5	.	TRBV7-8	TGTGCCAGCAGCTTCCGACAGGGAGGAGAGACCCAGTACTTC	CASSFRQGGETQYF
few	TRBJ1-2	.	TRBV18	TGTGCCAGCTCAGCGGACATTAACTATGGCTACACCTTC	CASSADINYGYTF
.	TRBJ1-5	.	TRBV27	TGTGCCAGCAGTTGGGGGGGTAGACATCAGCCCCAGCATTTT	CASSWGGRHQPQHF
few	TRBJ2-1	.	TRBV9	TGTGCCAGCAACGGACATAGCTCCTACAATGAGCAGTTCTTC	CASNGHSSYNEQFF
.	TRBJ2-1	.	TRBV15	TGTGCCACCAGCGGATTCCCGTCTTCCAATGAGCAGTTCTTC	CATSGFPSSNEQFF
.	TRBJ1-1	.	TRBV7-9	TGTGCCAGCAGCTTCATGAATGGGCCCACTGAAGCTTTCTTT	CASSFMNGPTEAFF
.	TRBJ2-3	TRBD2	TRBV28	TGTGCCAGCAGTGGTTGGATAACAGCGGGAGATGGCACAGATACGCAGTATTTT	CASSGWITAGDGTDTQYF
.	TRBJ1-2	.	TRBV28	TGTGCCAGCAGTTTAGCCACACACACAAATAACTATGGCTACACCTTC	CASSLATHTNNYGYTF
.	TRBJ2-7	.	TRBV7-3	TGTGCCAGCAGCTTAATAAGGGCACGAAACCGTTACGAGCAGTACTTC	CASSLIRARNRYEQYF
once	TRBJ2-2	TRBD1	TRBV7-6	TGTGCCAGCAGCTTGGACCGGGACAGGGCGGAGATGGGGGAGCTGTTTTTT	CASSLDRDRAEMGELFF
.	TRBJ2-7	TRBD1	TRBV5-1	TGCGCCAGCAGCGCCAGGGGGTCGATGTGGGAGCAGTACTTC	CASSARGSMWEQYF
.	TRBJ2-5	.	TRBV5-6	TGTGCCAGCAGCTTGGGGGCCAGGGAGGTGGAAGGGACCCAGTACTTC	CASSLGAREVEGTQYF
.	TRBJ1-1	.	TRBV6-1	TGTGCCAGCAGTGATCGTTACGGGTACACTGAAGCTTTCTTT	CASSDRYGYTEAFF
once	TRBJ2-7	TRBD2	TRBV7-8	TGTGCCAGCAGCTTACAGCTAGCGGGAGGGCCCTCCTACGAGCAGTACTTC	CASSLQLAGGPSYEQYF
.	TRBJ1-4	.	TRBV27	TGTGCCAGCAGTTTAAGGGGAGGCGAAAAACTGTTTTTT	CASSLRGGEKLFF
.	TRBJ2-3	TRBD1	TRBV7-9	TGTGCCAGCAGCTTGGGGCAGGGGGCGCAGTATTTT	CASSLGQGAQYF
.	TRBJ2-1	TRBD2	TRBV11-1	TGTGCCAGCAGCCCCCTCCCGGGACTAGCCGATGAGCAGTTCTTC	CASSPLPGLADEQFF
.	TRBJ1-2	.	TRBV9	TGTGCCAGCAGCGTAGTTGGATCGGGTCAGTGGGGCTACACCTTC	CASSVVGSGQWGYTF
.	TRBJ1-1	.	TRBV28	TGTGCCAGCCTTAGTCACCGCGATTCGGTCACTGAAGCTTTCTTT	CASLSHRDSVTEAFF
.	TRBJ1-1	.	TRBV28	TGTGCCAGCAGTTTTAATCAGGGTGGCACTGAAGCTTTCTTT	CASSFNQGGTEAFF
few	TRBJ1-5	TRBD1	TRBV27	TGTGCCAGCAGTTTAATAGGACAGGGTAATCAGCCCCAGCATTTT	CASSLIGQGNQPQHF
.	TRBJ2-2	.	TRBV7-9	TGTGCCAGCACCGGAGATCACACCGGGGAGCTGTTTTTT	CASTGDHTGELFF
.	TRBJ2-7	.	TRBV27	TGTGCCAGCAGTTTATCCGCCGGGACCGACCACGGGGAGCAGTACTTC	CASSLSAGTDHGEQYF
.	TRBJ2-1	TRBD1	TRBV5-4	TGTGCCACCGGGACAGGGGAGCCCAATGAGCAGTTCTTC	CATGTGEPNEQFF
few	TRBJ1-5	.	TRBV6-1	TGTGCCAGCAGTGAAGCTTATGCGGAAAGCAATCAGCCCCAGCATTTT	CASSEAYAESNQPQHF
.	TRBJ2-7	.	TRBV12-5	TGTGCTAGCGCGCCAGGGTACTCCTACGAGCAGTACTTC	CASAPGYSYEQYF
.	TRBJ2-7	.	TRBV15	TGTGCCACCAGCAGAGAAGCAGGCGCCTACGAGCAGTACTTC	CATSREAGAYEQYF
.	TRBJ2-7	TRBD1	TRBV6-6	TGTGCCAGCAGTGGGGACAGGGGGCGCGGGGAGCAGTACTTC	CASSGDRGRGEQYF
.	TRBJ2-1	.	TRBV28	TGTGCCAGCAGCTTAACCGGGACTTCGAATGAGCAGTTCTTC	CASSLTGTSNEQFF
.	TRBJ2-3	TRBD1	TRBV25-1	TGTGCCAGCAGTGAATTTGAGACAGGGTTATATACGCAGTATTTT	CASSEFETGLYTQYF
once	TRBJ1-2	.	TRBV27	TGTGCCAGCAGTTTAGCAGGGACGAATGGCTACACCTTC	CASSLAGTNGYTF
.	TRBJ2-7	.	TRBV6-6	TGTGCCAGCACGGCCGAACAGCCCGCAGGTTACGAGCAGTACTTC	CASTAEQPAGYEQYF
.	TRBJ2-7	.	TRBV4-3	TGCGCCAGCAGCCAAGACCTCGGATACGAGCAGTACTTC	CASSQDLGYEQYF
.	TRBJ2-7	TRBD1	TRBV11-2	TGTGCCAGCAGCTTTTCCAGGGGGTCCTACGAGCAGTACTTC	CASSFSRGSYEQYF
.	TRBJ2-7	TRBD2	TRBV7-6	TGTGCCAGCAGCTTGCGTAGCGGGAGGGAAGACGAGCAGTACTTC	CASSLRSGREDEQYF
once	TRBJ2-5	TRBD2	TRBV19	TGTGCCAGTAGCCGATGGGTGGAATTAGCGGGAGGGCTCCGGGAGACCCAGTACTTC	CASSRWVELAGGLRETQYF
.	TRBJ2-1	TRBD2	TRBV6-6	TGTGCCAGCAGTTACTCCCCTAGCGGGAGTTACAATGAGCAGTTCTTC	CASSYSPSGSYNEQFF
.	TRBJ2-7	.	TRBV6-7	TGTGCCAGTGCGACCGAGGGAGGCCCCTACGAGCAGTACTTC	CASATEGGPYEQYF
.	TRBJ1-5	.	TRBV27	TGTGCCAGCAGTCCGAAACCCCGCCCGGGCCTGATGTATCAGCCCCAGCATTTT	CASSPKPRPGLMYQPQHF
once	TRBJ1-2	.	TRBV27	TGTGCCAGCAGTTTATCGAGCCAGGGGATAAGTGGCTACACCTTC	CASSLSSQGISGYTF
.	TRBJ2-6	TRBD1	TRBV27	TGTGCCAGCAGGGGACAGGTGGGGAGAGGGGCCAACGTCCTGACTTTC	CASRGQVGRGANVLTF
few	TRBJ2-7	.	TRBV25-1	TGTGCCAGCAGTGCCGGAGCCACCTACGAGCAGTACTTC	CASSAGATYEQYF
.	TRBJ2-2	.	TRBV14	TGTGCCAGCAGCCCCGGGGGCTCGAACACCGGGGAGCTGTTTTTT	CASSPGGSNTGELFF
.	TRBJ2-7	.	TRBV2	TGTGCCAGCAGAACAGGGATTTACGAGCAGTACTTC	CASRTGIYEQYF
.	TRBJ2-7	.	TRBV19	TGTGCCAGTAGTATGGCAGACCGATACTACGAGCAGTACTTC	CASSMADRYYEQYF
.	TRBJ1-4	.	TRBV7-9	TGTGCCAGCAGCTTAGCTTCTACAGGCCGATATAATGAAAAACTGTTTTTT	CASSLASTGRYNEKLFF
.	TRBJ1-2	TRBD1	TRBV28	TGTGCCAGCCTCGCCCTCCGACAGGGGGCGCTCGTCTATGGCTACACCTTC	CASLALRQGALVYGYTF
.	TRBJ2-7	.	TRBV5-4	TGTGCCAGCAGCTTGGAGGTAGGCTCCTACGAGCAGTACTTC	CASSLEVGSYEQYF
.	TRBJ2-7	.	TRBV19	TGTGCCAGTAGTATAGCAGGGTACGAGCAGTACTTC	CASSIAGYEQYF
once	TRBJ2-5	.	TRBV7-9	TGTGCCAGCAGCTACCGACACCGCCAAGAGACCCAGTACTTC	CASSYRHRQETQYF
.	TRBJ1-2	.	TRBV14	TGTGCCAGCAGCCAAGATCGGGTCCAGGGAGCTAACTATGGCTACACCTTC	CASSQDRVQGANYGYTF
.	TRBJ2-2	.	TRBV28	TGTGCCAGCAGTTTTGCAGGCAGGGTCCACACCGGGGAGCTGTTTTTT	CASSFAGRVHTGELFF